These 23 T cell receptor beta chains share one sample of origin, sequenced in a study of T-cell memory formation after mild COVID-19. TCRdb reprocessed the 5' RACE reads with MiXCR, giving one entry per CDR3 protein. The sample has 350,000 to 450,000 distinct CDR3 sequences; around 20% are singletons. The sequencing input was PBMCs or a T cell subset sorted from them (not recorded which). The source is an adult woman who had mild COVID-19 (a few samples of this study predate the infection). Cell type and time point are not known.

The rearrangement links TRBV2 to TRBJ2-7; 10 positions agree with TRBD1. CDR1 and CDR2 (germline): SNHLY, FYNNEI. The CDR3 is 14 amino acids. The V and J ends lost 6 bases and 5 bases, in that order; junction bases with no gene match: 7. Written as DNA, the CDR3 is TGTGCCAGCAGGGCCGGGACAGGGGCCCACGAGCAGTACTTC. It translates to CASRAGTGAHEQYF.

This clonotype was picked up a small number of times. The chain combines TRBV20-1 with TRBJ2-1, with D possibly matching TRBD2 (6 bases). Germline V CDR1 and CDR2: DFQATT, SNEGSKA (reference sequence). Trimming removed 8 bases from V and 0 bases from J, with 11 bases in between. This CDR3 is built from 13 residues. The CDR3 here is CSSSGRSYNEQFF. In nucleotides, the CDR3 is TGCAGTTCCAGCGGGCGCTCCTACAATGAGCAGTTCTTC.

J is TRBJ2-1 and V is TRBV7-9, with a weak D call TRBD1 (6 bases). The CDR3 is made up of 12 amino acids. The V end lost 8 bases, the J end lost 9 bases, and 14 bases lay between the germline ends. Germline-derived CDR1 and CDR2 are SEHNR and FQNEAQ (reference sequence). Written as DNA, the CDR3 is TGTGCCAGCCGCGCCAGGGGTCCTGAGCAGTTCTTC. It encodes CASRARGPEQFF.

The V and J genes are TRBV2 and TRBJ2-1; possible D gene TRBD1, 8 bases. The V gene lost 11 bases and the J gene lost 7 bases, with 15 bases spanning the gap. CDR1 is SNHLY and CDR2 is FYNNEI in the germline V gene. The CDR3 is 12 residues long. The CDR3 DNA reads as TGTGCCTCAACAGGGGGGGCGAATGAGCAGTTCTTC. Translating gives CASTGGANEQFF.

A few counts support this clonotype. The chain couples TRBV20-1 to TRBJ2-3; D is undetermined. Trimming removed 1 base at V and 2 bases at J, with 10 bases between. Germline V gene data show CDR1 as DFQATT and CDR2 as SNEGSKA (reference sequence). The CDR3 covers 14 residues. CDR3 sequence: CSARAPTFTDTQYF. In DNA, the CDR3 is TGCAGTGCTAGAGCGCCCACCTTCACAGATACGCAGTATTTT.

This clonotype was seen more than once but under ten times. The rearrangement joins TRBV6-5 to TRBJ1-2, with D possibly being TRBD1 (6 bases). Between the trimmed V and J ends, which lost 6 bases and 5 bases, there was a span of 10 bases. CDR1 is MNHEY, CDR2 SVGAGI, per germline. The CDR3 covers 12 residues. This CDR3 reads CASRPTGYGYTF. The CDR3 region has the DNA TGTGCCAGCAGACCGACAGGTTATGGCTACACCTTC.

This clonotype showed up just a few times. The rearrangement joins TRBV19 to TRBJ1-5; weak D call: TRBD1 (5 bases). The CDR3 is made up of 13 amino acids. From germline, CDR1 is LNHDA and CDR2 SQIVND (reference sequence). Trimming stripped 7 bases from V and 5 bases from J, with 12 bases between. The CDR3 loop is CASNRDSHQPQHF. Here the CDR3 DNA reads TGTGCCAGTAATCGAGACAGCCATCAGCCCCAGCATTTT.

The gene calls are TRBV5-5 and TRBJ2-7; 8 bases map to TRBD1. CDR3 length: 12 residues. Germline V lookup: CDR1 SGHKS, CDR2 YYEKEE (reference sequence). The J segment lost 4 bases and the V segment lost 9 bases, leaving 6 bases of the junction unmatched. The CDR3 sequence is CATGQGGYEQYF. In nucleotides, the CDR3 is TGTGCCACCGGACAGGGCGGTTACGAGCAGTACTTC.

The chain employs TRBV29-1 and TRBJ1-5; no firm D call. V lost 5 bases, J lost 0 bases, and 8 bases lay in between. This CDR3 has 13 amino acids. The V gene's germline CDR1 is SQVTM and CDR2 ANQGSEA. The CDR3 is CSVRGDSNQPQHF. CDR3 sequence (DNA): TGCAGCGTTAGAGGAGATAGCAATCAGCCCCAGCATTTT.

This clonotype appeared a few times. CDR3 protein: CASSAITGTDYNEQFF. The CDR3 bases are TGTGCCAGCAGCGCTATCACCGGGACAGACTACAATGAGCAGTTCTTC. V is TRBV9 and J is TRBJ2-1; 7 bases are shared with TRBD1. The junction had 9 bases not matched to a gene; V was cut back by 3 bases and J by 3 bases. The length of the CDR3 is 16 residues. Per germline, CDR1 SGDLS and CDR2 YYNGEE.

This clonotype was seen only a few times. The chain is built from TRBV11-2 and TRBJ2-7; D might be TRBD1 or TRBD2, each matching 5 bases. Germline assignment: CDR1 SGHAT and CDR2 FQNNGV. The ends were cut back, 3 bases at V and 7 bases at J, with 13 bases in the middle. The CDR3 spans 13 residues. Written as DNA, the CDR3 is TGTGCCAGCAGCTTGGGGACCCCTAGGGAGCAGTACTTC. Amino acid sequence: CASSLGTPREQYF. The variable domain in full, completed from reference TRBV11-2 and TRBJ2-7, reads EAGVAQSPRYKIIEKRQSVAFWCNPISGHATLYWYQQILGQGPKLLIQFQNNGVVDDSQLPKDRFSAERLKGVDSTLKIQPAKLEDSAVYLCASSLGTPREQYFGPGTRLTVT.

This clonotype was picked up one time. J is TRBJ2-7 and V is TRBV3-1; D perhaps matches TRBD2 (6 bases). This CDR3 has 14 amino acids. In germline, CDR1 is LGHDT, CDR2 YNNKEL (reference sequence). Trimming removed 7 bases at V and 7 bases at J, with 20 bases between. CDR3 DNA: TGTGCCAGCACCCTCCGGGGGAGAGCTCATGAGCAGTACTTC. Encoded protein: CASTLRGRAHEQYF.

This clonotype was seen more than once but under ten times. J is TRBJ2-5 and V is TRBV24-1, with 10 bases lining up with TRBD1. Germline lookup yields CDR1 KGHDR and CDR2 SFDVKD. CDR3 size: 15 residues. V lost 5 bases, J lost 5 bases, and 7 bases stayed unmatched. For the CDR3, the DNA is TGTGCCACCAGTGGGTCGACAGGGGGCTTGGAGACCCAGTACTTC. Amino acids: CATSGSTGGLETQYF.

Only a few counts were recorded for this clonotype. This rearrangement joins TRBV19 to TRBJ2-7; no reliable D call. From germline, CDR1 is LNHDA and CDR2 SQIVND (reference sequence). There are 12 residues in the CDR3. Trimming shortened V by 4 bases and J by 5 bases, and 9 bases separated the two germline ends. The CDR3 DNA sequence: TGTGCCAGTAGTAACGTGTGGGACGAGCAGTACTTC. Protein sequence: CASSNVWDEQYF.

This sequence joins TRBV10-2 and TRBJ2-1; D possibly corresponds to TRBD2 (5 bases). The CDR3 loop spans 16 amino acids. V was cut by 0 bases and J by 2 bases, with 11 bases left in between. Germline CDR1 reads WSHSY; CDR2 reads SAAADI. The DNA of the CDR3 is TGCGCCAGCAGTGAGTCGGGCGGGCCACCCTACAATGAGCAGTTCTTC. This encodes CASSESGGPPYNEQFF.

This clonotype occurred many times. The genes are TRBV27 and TRBJ2-6; D not certain. The germline gives CDR1 MNHEY, CDR2 SMNVEV (reference sequence). V shed 3 bases and J shed 0 bases, with 3 bases lying between them. The CDR3 consists of 14 residues. The CDR3 DNA follows: TGTGCCAGCAGTTTCGGCTCTGGGGCCAACGTCCTGACTTTC. As protein: CASSFGSGANVLTF.

V usage is TRBV6-1 and J usage is TRBJ2-7; 10 bases are shared with TRBD2. Per the germline V gene, CDR1 is MNHNS and CDR2 is SASEGT. V shed 3 bases and J 3 bases; nucleotides not matched to a gene: 5. The CDR3 runs to 15 residues. The CDR3 spells CASSDPGLAIYEQYF. CDR3 nucleotides: TGTGCCAGCAGTGATCCGGGACTAGCGATCTACGAGCAGTACTTC.

The chain uses TRBV29-1 and TRBJ1-1; possibly TRBD1 for D (5 bases). The CDR3 has 19 residues. The ends were cut back, 3 bases at V and 4 bases at J, with 30 bases in the middle. CDR1 and CDR2 from the germline V gene are SQVTM and ANQGSEA. The CDR3, as DNA: TGCAGCGTTGACTGGCAGGGAAGAAGCCGAACGTTTATTGGCACTGAAGCTTTCTTT. Its protein product is CSVDWQGRSRTFIGTEAFF.

This clonotype was seen more than once but under ten times. The chain has TRBV7-6 and TRBJ2-1; 12 bases line up with TRBD2. CDR1 and CDR2 from the germline V gene are SGHVS and FNYEAQ. Losses at the gene ends were 5 bases for V and 9 bases for J; bases not matched to a gene: 23. CDR3 length: 20 amino acids. This CDR3 reads CASSQPSLTSGRSLPTEQFF. The CDR3 region has the DNA TGTGCCAGCAGCCAGCCCTCCCTGACTAGCGGGAGATCTTTGCCCACTGAGCAGTTCTTC.

The chain carries TRBV19 and TRBJ2-1; 15 bases match TRBD2. The CDR3 is 15 amino acids. V gave up 7 bases and J gave up 9 bases; unmatched junction bases: 7. CDR1 is LNHDA, CDR2 SQIVND, per germline (reference sequence). CDR3 in amino acids: CASTGLAGGSGEQFF. DNA for the CDR3: TGTGCCAGTACTGGACTAGCGGGAGGGTCGGGTGAGCAGTTCTTC.

The chain recombines TRBV10-3 with TRBJ2-6; D is unclear. Between the trimmed V and J ends, which lost 3 bases and 0 bases, there was a span of 12 bases. Germline CDR1 reads ENHRY; CDR2 reads SYGVKD. The CDR3 runs to 17 residues. The CDR3 loop reads CAISEGQVASGANVLTF. For the CDR3, the DNA is TGTGCCATCAGTGAAGGGCAGGTCGCCTCTGGGGCCAACGTCCTGACTTTC.

In this sample, this clonotype turned up a few times. The genes are TRBV7-6 and TRBJ2-3; D is unclear. The CDR3 covers 14 residues. From germline, CDR1 is SGHVS and CDR2 FNYEAQ. The V gene lost 2 bases and the J gene lost 2 bases, with 8 bases spanning the gap. CDR3 sequence: CASSLWSPTDTQYF. The CDR3 coding sequence is TGTGCCAGCAGCTTATGGTCTCCCACAGATACGCAGTATTTT.

The genes are TRBV2 and TRBJ2-3; D gene ambiguous. V lost 4 bases, J lost 0 bases, and 8 bases lay in between. Per germline, CDR1 SNHLY and CDR2 FYNNEI. This CDR3 contains 14 residues. CDR3 sequence reads: CASSVEASTDTQYF. The CDR3 DNA reads as TGTGCCAGCAGTGTCGAAGCTAGCACAGATACGCAGTATTTT. Looking up the rest from reference TRBV2 and TRBJ2-3 gives the full variable domain: EPEVTQTPSHQVTQMGQEVILRCVPISNHLYFYWYRQILGQKVEFLVSFYNNEISEKSEIFDDQFSVERPDGSNFTLKIRSTKLEDSAMYFCASSVEASTDTQYFGPGTRLTVL.